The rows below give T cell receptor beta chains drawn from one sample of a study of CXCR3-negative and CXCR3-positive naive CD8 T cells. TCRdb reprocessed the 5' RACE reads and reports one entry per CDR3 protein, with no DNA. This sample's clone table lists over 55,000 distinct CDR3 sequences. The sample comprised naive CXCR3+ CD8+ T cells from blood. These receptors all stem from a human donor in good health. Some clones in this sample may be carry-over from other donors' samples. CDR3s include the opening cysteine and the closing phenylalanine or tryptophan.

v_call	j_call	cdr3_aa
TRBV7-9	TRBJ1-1	CASSLASSEAFF
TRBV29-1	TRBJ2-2	CSVEDRAGAPGSWELFF
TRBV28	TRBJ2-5	CASSLGVQETQYF
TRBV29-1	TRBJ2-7	CSVVGSPSYEQYF
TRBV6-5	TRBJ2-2	CASSLGAGTGELFF
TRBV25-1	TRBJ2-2	CASSDSTGGPTGELFF
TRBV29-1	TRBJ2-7	CSVSGTYEQYF
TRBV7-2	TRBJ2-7	CASSFQGNEQYF
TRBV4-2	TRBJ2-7	CASSQDWGQGGYEQYF
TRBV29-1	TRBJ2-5	CSVLLVGETQYF